The 19 T cell receptor beta chains below were found in one sample sequenced in a study of blood T cell repertoires in COVID-19. TCRdb's copy holds only in-frame clones and misses some; the assay was immunoSEQ multiplex PCR. The sample carries 150,000 or so clones, roughly 84% recorded once. The sample was peripheral blood. The receptor source for this set is a woman in her fifties or sixties with COVID-19, enrolled during active disease.

This clone was recorded a few times. The rearrangement links TRBV19 to TRBJ1-5, with D possibly being TRBD1 (5 bases). Germline V CDR1 and CDR2: LNHDA, SQIVND (reference sequence). Trimming removed 7 bases from V and 1 base from J, with 8 bases in between. The CDR3 loop spans 13 amino acids. The CDR3 reads CASKAGSNQPQHF. The CDR3 DNA reads as TGTGCCAGTAAGGCAGGGAGCAATCAGCCCCAGCATTTT.

V usage is TRBV10-3 and J usage is TRBJ1-3, with D possibly being TRBD1 (6 bases). V shed 3 bases and J shed 4 bases, with 7 bases lying between them. CDR3 length: 13 amino acids. The germline V gene has CDR1 ENHRY and CDR2 SYGVKD. This CDR3 is CAISEQGGNTIYF. CDR3 coding DNA: TGTGCCATCAGTGAACAGGGAGGAAACACCATATATTTT.

This clone showed up just once. The genes are TRBV15 and TRBJ2-1, with 7 positions matching TRBD2. The CDR3 is 17 amino acids. The V gene end was trimmed by 5 bases and the J gene end by 9 bases; junction bases not matched to a gene: 19. From germline, CDR1 is LNHNV and CDR2 YYDKDF (reference sequence). Here the CDR3 reads CATSPPWAGLYPGEQFF. CDR3 in DNA: TGTGCCACCAGCCCCCCCTGGGCGGGACTATACCCCGGTGAGCAGTTCTTC.

This chain joins TRBV4-2 and TRBJ2-7; maybe TRBD2 (6 bases). CDR1 is LGHNA and CDR2 is YNFKEQ in the germline V gene. The ends were cut back, 4 bases at V and 3 bases at J, with 16 bases in the middle. The CDR3 length is 15 residues. The CDR3, as DNA: TGTGCCAGCAGCCCCAGTGCCGCGGAGGGCTACGAGCAGTACTTC. It encodes CASSPSAAEGYEQYF.

About this clone: One junction end disagrees with the germline gene, perhaps due to a read error. V gene TRBV9 combines with J gene TRBJ1-5; D gene unclear. CDR1 is SGDLS, CDR2 YYNGEE, per germline. The CDR3 is 13 residues long. The CDR3 loop reads CASSVTGNQPQHF. For the CDR3, the DNA is TGTGCCAGCAGCGTAACGGGGAATCAACCCCAGCATTTT.

The V and J genes are TRBV3-1 (or the pseudogene TRBV3-2) and TRBJ1-2; D not certain. Per the germline V gene, CDR1 is LGHDT and CDR2 is YNNKEL (reference sequence). The CDR3 length is 13 residues. Trimming removed 3 bases from V and 5 bases from J, with 10 bases in between. CDR3 DNA sequence: TGTGCCAGCAGCCAGGACGGGAGGTATGGCTACACCTTC. Encoded protein: CASSQDGRYGYTF.

The chain links TRBV27 to TRBJ1-1; possible D gene TRBD1, 5 bases. Germline assignment: CDR1 MNHEY and CDR2 SMNVEV (reference sequence). This CDR3 region has 16 residues. V lost 7 bases, J lost 5 bases, and 23 bases lay in between. The CDR3 protein is CASTSLGEGERTEAFF. DNA of the CDR3: TGTGCCAGCACCTCACTGGGGGAGGGTGAACGGACTGAAGCTTTCTTT.

Only a few counts were recorded for this clone. The chain uses TRBV5-1 and TRBJ2-7; D is perhaps TRBD2 (5 bases). CDR1 and CDR2 (germline): SGHRS, YFSETQ. CDR3 length equals 13 residues. V was clipped by 4 bases and J by 2 bases, with 10 bases between them. The CDR3 DNA is TGCGCCAGCAGCCCCGGGATCACCTACGAGCAGTACTTC. Its translation: CASSPGITYEQYF.

V usage is TRBV18 and J usage is TRBJ2-1; 9 nucleotides line up with TRBD2. Germline V CDR1 and CDR2: KGHSH, LQKENI. The CDR3 loop spans 14 amino acids. With 3 bases clipped from V and 6 bases from J, the junction kept 3 bases outside the gene matches. As DNA, the CDR3 is TGTGCCAGCTCACCTGCTAGCGGGGTCAATGAGCAGTTCTTC. This translates into CASSPASGVNEQFF.

J is TRBJ2-5 and V is TRBV6-2 or TRBV6-3, with D perhaps matching TRBD1 (5 bases). This CDR3 is 15 amino acids long. The germline gives CDR1 MNHEY, CDR2 SVGEGT. Trimming took off 2 bases at V and 5 bases at J, with 15 bases between the two ends. For the CDR3, the DNA is TGTGCCAGCAGTTACGACTGGCAGGGCCAGGAGACCCAGTACTTC. Protein: CASSYDWQGQETQYF.

This clone was found once. The chain joins TRBV7-6 to TRBJ1-1, with D possibly being TRBD1 (5 bases). The CDR3 is made up of 14 amino acids. CDR1 is SGHVS and CDR2 is FNYEAQ in the germline V gene. With 1 base removed from V and 3 bases from J, the gap between germline ends came to 9 bases. CDR3 sequence (DNA): TGTGCCAGCAGCTTAGGGGGGGGTGACACTGAAGCTTTCTTT. It encodes CASSLGGGDTEAFF.

Of note for this clone: The same CDR3 also results from other DNA sequences found in this sample. The genes are TRBV7-9 and TRBJ1-3; the match to TRBD1 covers 7 bases. This CDR3 comprises 14 residues. CDR1 is SEHNR, CDR2 FQNEAQ, per germline (reference sequence). After removal of 5 bases from V and 2 bases from J, the junction contained 3 bases not matched to a gene. The CDR3: CASSLGTAGNTIYF. DNA of the CDR3: TGTGCCAGCAGCCTAGGGACAGCTGGAAACACCATATATTTT.

The J gene is TRBJ1-5, the V gene TRBV5-1, with no clear D. Looked up from germline, CDR1 is SGHRS and CDR2 is YFSETQ. The CDR3 length is 15 residues. With 4 bases removed from V and 0 bases from J, the gap between germline ends came to 11 bases. CDR3 amino acids: CASSPGQYSNQPQHF. Here the CDR3 DNA reads TGCGCCAGCAGCCCTGGCCAGTATAGCAATCAGCCCCAGCATTTT.

The table lists this clone with many counts. This chain connects TRBV7-9 to TRBJ1-3; D remains ambiguous. Trimming left V 5 bases short and J 4 bases short, with 18 bases between. Per the germline V gene, CDR1 is SEHNR and CDR2 is FQNEAQ (reference sequence). This CDR3 region has 16 residues. The CDR3 DNA follows: TGTGCCAGCAGCGCCTCGACACACACGGGGGGAAACACCATATATTTT. It is translated as CASSASTHTGGNTIYF.

The V and J genes are TRBV6-5 and TRBJ1-1; a weak D match, TRBD1 (6 bases). Germline V lookup: CDR1 MNHEY, CDR2 SVGAGI. The CDR3 covers 14 residues. Trimming left V 7 bases short and J 4 bases short, with 16 bases between. CDR3 bases: TGTGCCAGCAATCAACAGGGATGGGGCACTGAAGCTTTCTTT. This translates into CASNQQGWGTEAFF.

This chain links TRBV4-1 with TRBJ1-1; D gene uncertain. Germline-derived CDR1 and CDR2 are MGHRA and YSYEKL. V lost 5 bases and J 0 bases, leaving 10 bases between the germline ends. CDR3 size: 14 residues. The CDR3 is CASSTKGVNTEAFF. CDR3 nucleotides: TGCGCCAGCAGCACAAAGGGAGTGAACACTGAAGCTTTCTTT.

The gene calls are TRBV5-5 and TRBJ2-2, with 7 bases that match TRBD1. Germline V gene data show CDR1 as SGHKS and CDR2 as YYEKEE (reference sequence). The CDR3 totals 14 residues. The trim removed 5 bases at V and 4 bases at J, leaving 5 bases unmatched. This CDR3 is CASRIGQATGELFF. Here the CDR3 DNA reads TGTGCCAGCAGGATCGGACAGGCCACCGGGGAGCTGTTTTTT.

This rearrangement joins TRBV14 to TRBJ1-1; possible D gene TRBD1, 5 bases. The CDR3 loop spans 13 amino acids. Germline-derived CDR1 and CDR2 are SGHDN and FVKESK. V lost 1 base and J 4 bases, leaving 7 bases between the germline ends. CDR3: CASSQVRGTEAFF. CDR3 DNA sequence: TGTGCCAGCAGCCAAGTAAGGGGCACTGAAGCTTTCTTT.

The chain links TRBV5-8 to TRBJ2-3, with 7 bases fitting TRBD2. This CDR3 is built from 15 residues. Trimming removed 2 bases from V and 1 base from J; junction bases left unmatched: 4. CDR1 SGHTS and CDR2 YDEGEE come from the germline V gene. CDR3: CASSLPRGGTDTQYF. In DNA, the CDR3 is TGTGCCAGCAGCTTACCACGGGGGGGCACAGATACGCAGTATTTT.